One and the same sample provided the 6 T cell receptor beta chains below, sequenced in a study of T cell responses to AZD1222 COVID-19 vaccine. Generated by immunoSEQ multiplex PCR, the TCRdb table keeps only in-frame clones and is missing some. Seen here are roughly 200,000 clones, roughly nine tenths observed once, and the top ten hold roughly 1.7%. Sequencing used peripheral blood, obtained 28 days after the second AZD1222 dose. These receptors were obtained from an adult who received the AZD1222 COVID-19 vaccine.

The V gene is TRBV30, the J gene TRBJ1-1, with a tentative D call TRBD1 (6 bases). Germline CDR1 reads GTSNPN; CDR2 reads SVGIG (reference sequence). Deletions cut 2 bases from V and 0 bases from J, with 13 bases between. CDR3 length equals 15 residues. The CDR3 region has the DNA TGTGCCTGGAGTACAGGACAGAACATGAACACTGAAGCTTTCTTT. It encodes CAWSTGQNMNTEAFF. The full variable domain, its missing parts supplied by reference TRBV30 and TRBJ1-1, is SQTIHQWPATLVQPVGSPLSLECTVEGTSNPNLYWYRQAAGRGLQLLFYSVGIGQISSEVPQNLSASRPQDRQFILSSKKLLLSDSGFYLCAWSTGQNMNTEAFFGQGTRLTVV.

This chain connects TRBV7-2 to TRBJ2-7, with D tentatively TRBD1 (6 bases). Per the germline V gene, CDR1 is SGHTA and CDR2 is FQGNSA. The ends were cut back, 2 bases at V and 3 bases at J, with 11 bases in the middle. The CDR3 totals 14 residues. CDR3 region: CASSLTAGDYEQYF. CDR3 in DNA: TGTGCCAGCAGCTTAACCGCAGGGGACTACGAGCAGTACTTC.

V and J are TRBV28 and TRBJ2-7, with 11 bases identical to TRBD1. The germline V gene encodes CDR1 MDHEN and CDR2 SYDVKM. J lost 7 bases, V lost 3 bases, and 5 bases had no gene match. The CDR3 sequence is 14 residues long. DNA for the CDR3: TGTGCCAGCAGTTTCGGACAGGGGGCCTTGGAGCAGTACTTC. It is translated as CASSFGQGALEQYF.

The chain is built from TRBV3-1 (or the pseudogene TRBV3-2) and TRBJ2-1; D is unclear. There are 15 residues in the CDR3. V was clipped by 2 bases and J by 6 bases, with 14 bases between them. From germline, CDR1 is LGHDT and CDR2 YNNKEL (reference sequence). CDR3 bases: TGTGCCAGCAGCCAATACCCCAGACCGAGCAATGAGCAGTTCTTC. Translated: CASSQYPRPSNEQFF.

V usage is TRBV20-1 and J usage is TRBJ2-7; tentatively, D is TRBD1 (5 bases). Germline CDR1 reads DFQATT; CDR2 reads SNEGSKA (reference sequence). V lost 6 bases and J 0 bases, leaving 9 bases between the germline ends. The CDR3 is 12 amino acids. CDR3 bases: TGCAGTGCCAGTAGGGGCTCCTACGAGCAGTACTTC. Protein: CSASRGSYEQYF.

The chain employs TRBV3-1 (or the pseudogene TRBV3-2) and TRBJ2-7, with 7 positions matching TRBD1. V dropped 1 base and J dropped 3; count of bases not matched to a gene: 3. The V gene's germline CDR1 is LGHDT and CDR2 YNNKEL (reference sequence). The length of the CDR3 is 14 residues. The CDR3 DNA reads as TGTGCCAGCAGCCAAGGTTCAGGGGGCTACGAGCAGTACTTC. This codes for CASSQGSGGYEQYF.